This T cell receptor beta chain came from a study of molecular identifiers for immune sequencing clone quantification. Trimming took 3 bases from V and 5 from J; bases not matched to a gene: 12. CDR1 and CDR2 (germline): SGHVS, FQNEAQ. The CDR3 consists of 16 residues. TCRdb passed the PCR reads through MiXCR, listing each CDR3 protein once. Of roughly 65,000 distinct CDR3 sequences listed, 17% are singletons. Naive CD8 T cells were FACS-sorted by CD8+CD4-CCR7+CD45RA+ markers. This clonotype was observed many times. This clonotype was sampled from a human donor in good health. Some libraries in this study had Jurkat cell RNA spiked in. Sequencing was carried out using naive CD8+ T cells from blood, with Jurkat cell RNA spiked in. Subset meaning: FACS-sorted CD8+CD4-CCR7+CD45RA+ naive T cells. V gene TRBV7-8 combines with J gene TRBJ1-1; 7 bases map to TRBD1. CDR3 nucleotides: TGTGCCAGCAGCTTTGTAGAGGGGGCGATGGGTACTGAAGCTTTCTTT. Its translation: CASSFVEGAMGTEAFF.